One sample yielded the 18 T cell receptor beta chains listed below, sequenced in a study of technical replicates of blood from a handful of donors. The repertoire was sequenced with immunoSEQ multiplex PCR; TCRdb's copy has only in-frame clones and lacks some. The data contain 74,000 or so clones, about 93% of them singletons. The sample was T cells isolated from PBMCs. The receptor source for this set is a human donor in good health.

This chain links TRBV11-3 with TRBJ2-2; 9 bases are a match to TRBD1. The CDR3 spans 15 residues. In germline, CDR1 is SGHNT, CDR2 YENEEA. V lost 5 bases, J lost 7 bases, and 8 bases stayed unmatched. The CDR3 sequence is CASSPGQGYIGELFF. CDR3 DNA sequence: TGTGCCAGCAGCCCGGGACAGGGCTACATCGGGGAGCTGTTTTTT. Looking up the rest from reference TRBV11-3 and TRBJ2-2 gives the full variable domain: EAGVVQSPRYKIIEKKQPVAFWCNPISGHNTLYWYLQNLGQGPELLIRYENEEAVDDSQLPKDRFSAERLKGVDSTLKIQPAELGDSAVYLCASSPGQGYIGELFFGEGSRLTVL.

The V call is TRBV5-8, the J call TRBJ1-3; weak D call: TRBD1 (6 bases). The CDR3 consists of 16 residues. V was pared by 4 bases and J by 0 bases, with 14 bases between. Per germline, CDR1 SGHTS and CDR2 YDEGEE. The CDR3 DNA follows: TGTGCCAGCAGCACTGCCGACAGGCTCTCTGGAAACACCATATATTTT. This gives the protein CASSTADRLSGNTIYF.

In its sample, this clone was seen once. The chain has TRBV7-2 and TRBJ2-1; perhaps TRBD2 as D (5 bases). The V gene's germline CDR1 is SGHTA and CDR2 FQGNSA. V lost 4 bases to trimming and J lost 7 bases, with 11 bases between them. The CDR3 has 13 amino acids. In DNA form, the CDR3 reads TGTGCCAGCAGCTCTAGGACGGGGAATGAGCAGTTCTTC. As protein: CASSSRTGNEQFF.

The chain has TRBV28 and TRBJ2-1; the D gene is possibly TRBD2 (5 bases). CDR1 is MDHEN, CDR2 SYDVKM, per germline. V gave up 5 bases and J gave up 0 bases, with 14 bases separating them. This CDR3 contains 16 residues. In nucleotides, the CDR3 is TGTGCCAGCAGTCCCGACGGGAAGAGCTCCTACAATGAGCAGTTCTTC. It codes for CASSPDGKSSYNEQFF.

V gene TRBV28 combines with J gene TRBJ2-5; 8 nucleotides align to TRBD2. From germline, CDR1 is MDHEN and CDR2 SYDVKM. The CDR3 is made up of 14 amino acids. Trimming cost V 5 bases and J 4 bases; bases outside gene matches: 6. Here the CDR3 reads CASSRLATGETQYF. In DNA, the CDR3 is TGTGCCAGCAGTCGACTAGCGACTGGAGAGACCCAGTACTTC.

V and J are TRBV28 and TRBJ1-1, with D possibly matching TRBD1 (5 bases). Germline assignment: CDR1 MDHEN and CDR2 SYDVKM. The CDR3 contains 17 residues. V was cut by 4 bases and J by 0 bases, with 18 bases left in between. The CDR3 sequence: CASSSGFKGLMNTEAFF. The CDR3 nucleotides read TGTGCCAGCAGTTCCGGCTTCAAGGGGCTTATGAACACTGAAGCTTTCTTT.

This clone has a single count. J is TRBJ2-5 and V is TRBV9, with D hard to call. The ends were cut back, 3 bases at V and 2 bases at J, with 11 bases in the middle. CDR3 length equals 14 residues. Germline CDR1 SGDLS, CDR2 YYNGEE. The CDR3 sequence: CASSALGTQETQYF. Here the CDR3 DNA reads TGTGCCAGCAGCGCGCTAGGCACACAAGAGACCCAGTACTTC. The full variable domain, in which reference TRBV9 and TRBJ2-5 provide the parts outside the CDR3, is DSGVTQTPKHLITATGQRVTLRCSPRSGDLSVYWYQQSLDQGLQFLIQYYNGEERAKGNILERFSAQQFPDLHSELNLSSLELGDSALYFCASSALGTQETQYFGPGTRLLVL.

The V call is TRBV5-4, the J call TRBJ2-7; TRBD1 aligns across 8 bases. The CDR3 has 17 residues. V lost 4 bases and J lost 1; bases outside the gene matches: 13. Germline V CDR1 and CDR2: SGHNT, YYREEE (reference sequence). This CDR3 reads CASSRSLGTGVSYEQYF. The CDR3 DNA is TGTGCCAGCAGCCGGAGCCTTGGGACAGGTGTATCCTACGAGCAGTACTTC.

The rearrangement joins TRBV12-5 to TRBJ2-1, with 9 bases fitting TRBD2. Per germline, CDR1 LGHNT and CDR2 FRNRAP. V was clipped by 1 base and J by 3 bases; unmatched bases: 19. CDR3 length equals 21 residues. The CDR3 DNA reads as TGTGCTAGTGGTTTGGCCCGGGCTCGGCTAGCGGGGATATACCACTACAATGAGCAGTTCTTC. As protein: CASGLARARLAGIYHYNEQFF.

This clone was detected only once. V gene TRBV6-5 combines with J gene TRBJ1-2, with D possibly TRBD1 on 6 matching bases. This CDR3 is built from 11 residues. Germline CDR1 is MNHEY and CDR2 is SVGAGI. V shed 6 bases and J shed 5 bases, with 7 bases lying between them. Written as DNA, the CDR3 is TGTGCCAGCAGCACAGGGTATGGCTACACCTTC. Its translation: CASSTGYGYTF.

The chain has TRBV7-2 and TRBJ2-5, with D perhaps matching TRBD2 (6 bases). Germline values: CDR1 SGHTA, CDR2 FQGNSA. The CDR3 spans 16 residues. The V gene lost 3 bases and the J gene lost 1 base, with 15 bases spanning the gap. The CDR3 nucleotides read TGTGCCAGCAGCTTTAGAGGGGTGACTAGCCAAGAGACCCAGTACTTC. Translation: CASSFRGVTSQETQYF. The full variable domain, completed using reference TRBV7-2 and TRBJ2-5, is GAGVSQSPSNKVTEKGKDVELRCDPISGHTALYWYRQSLGQGLEFLIYFQGNSAPDKSGLPSDRFSAERTGGSVSTLTIQRTQQEDSAVYLCASSFRGVTSQETQYFGPGTRLLVL.

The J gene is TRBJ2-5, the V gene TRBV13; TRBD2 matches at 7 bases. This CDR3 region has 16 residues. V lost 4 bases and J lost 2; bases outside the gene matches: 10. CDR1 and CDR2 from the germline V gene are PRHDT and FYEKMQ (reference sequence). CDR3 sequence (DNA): TGTGCCAGCAGCTCCCTTCTCCTAGCGGATCAAGAGACCCAGTACTTC. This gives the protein CASSSLLLADQETQYF.

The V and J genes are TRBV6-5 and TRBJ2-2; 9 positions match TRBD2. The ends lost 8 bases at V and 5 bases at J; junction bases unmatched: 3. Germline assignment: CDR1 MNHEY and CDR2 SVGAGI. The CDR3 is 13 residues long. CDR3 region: CASRSGGTGELFF. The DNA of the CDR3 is TGTGCCAGCCGAAGCGGGGGGACCGGGGAGCTGTTTTTT.

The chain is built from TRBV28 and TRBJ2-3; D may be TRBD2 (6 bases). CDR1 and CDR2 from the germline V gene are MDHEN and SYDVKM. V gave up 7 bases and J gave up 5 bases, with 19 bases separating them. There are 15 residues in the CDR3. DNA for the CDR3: TGTGCCAGCACCTTGGGGGGTCGATTCAGAGATACGCAGTATTTT. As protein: CASTLGGRFRDTQYF.

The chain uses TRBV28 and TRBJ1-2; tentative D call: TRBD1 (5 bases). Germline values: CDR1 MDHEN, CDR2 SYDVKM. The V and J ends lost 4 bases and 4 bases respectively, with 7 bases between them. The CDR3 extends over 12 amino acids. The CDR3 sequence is CASSSDSYGYTF. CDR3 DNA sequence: TGTGCCAGCAGTTCTGACAGCTATGGCTACACCTTC.

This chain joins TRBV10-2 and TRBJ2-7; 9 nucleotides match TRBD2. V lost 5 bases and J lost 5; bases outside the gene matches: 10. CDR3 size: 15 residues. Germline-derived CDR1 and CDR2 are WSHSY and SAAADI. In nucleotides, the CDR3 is TGCGCCAGCAGTCGTCCGGGACTAGCTTCCCACGAGCAGTACTTC. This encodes CASSRPGLASHEQYF.

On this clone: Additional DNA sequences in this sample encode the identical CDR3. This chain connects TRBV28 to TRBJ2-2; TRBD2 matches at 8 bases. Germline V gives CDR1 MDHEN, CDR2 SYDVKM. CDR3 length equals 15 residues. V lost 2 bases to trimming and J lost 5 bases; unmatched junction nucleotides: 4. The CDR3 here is CASSLRLAGTGELFF. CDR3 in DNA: TGTGCCAGCAGTTTAAGGCTAGCGGGTACCGGGGAGCTGTTTTTT.

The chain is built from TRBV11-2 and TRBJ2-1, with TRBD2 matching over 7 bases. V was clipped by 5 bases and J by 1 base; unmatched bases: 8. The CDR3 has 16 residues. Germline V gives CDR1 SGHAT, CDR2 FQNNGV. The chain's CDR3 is CASSPLAELSYNEQFF. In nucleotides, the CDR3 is TGTGCCAGCAGCCCGCTAGCGGAACTATCCTACAATGAGCAGTTCTTC.